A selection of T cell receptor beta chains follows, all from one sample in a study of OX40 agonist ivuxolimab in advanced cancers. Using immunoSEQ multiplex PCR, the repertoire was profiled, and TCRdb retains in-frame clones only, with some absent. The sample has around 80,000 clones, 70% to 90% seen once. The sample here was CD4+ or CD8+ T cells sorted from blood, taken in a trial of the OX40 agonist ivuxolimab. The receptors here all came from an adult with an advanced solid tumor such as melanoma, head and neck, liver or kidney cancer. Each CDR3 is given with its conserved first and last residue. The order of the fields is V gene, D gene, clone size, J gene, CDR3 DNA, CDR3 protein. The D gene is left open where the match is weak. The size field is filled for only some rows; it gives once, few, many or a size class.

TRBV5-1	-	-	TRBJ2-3	TGCGCCAGCCGCAATTTGGACAGCGATACGCAGTATTTT	CASRNLDSDTQYF
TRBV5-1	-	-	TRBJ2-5	TGCGCCAGCAGCTTGGGGGCGGCCCAAGAGACCCAGTACTTC	CASSLGAAQETQYF
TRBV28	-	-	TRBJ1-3	TGTGCCAGCTTCGGGAACACCATATATTTT	CASFGNTIYF
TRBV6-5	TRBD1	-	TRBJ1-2	TGTGCCAGCAGTTACGAAACAGGGGGTAGAGATGGCTACACCTTC	CASSYETGGRDGYTF
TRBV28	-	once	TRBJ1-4	TGTGCCAGCAGTTTCGGGACGGGACACACTAATGAAAAACTGTTTTTT	CASSFGTGHTNEKLFF
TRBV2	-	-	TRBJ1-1	TGTGCCAGCAGTTTGACAGGCCGGAACACTGAAGCTTTCTTT	CASSLTGRNTEAFF
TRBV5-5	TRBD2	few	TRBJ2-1	TGTGCCAGCAGCCCGCGGGAGGGCCTTTACAATGAGCAGTTCTTC	CASSPREGLYNEQFF
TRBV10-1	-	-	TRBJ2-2	TGCGCCAGCAGTGACCCTAGGGACGGGGAGGCCGGGGAGCTGTTTTTT	CASSDPRDGEAGELFF
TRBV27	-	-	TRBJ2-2	TGTGCCAGCAGTTTCTCGACAGGGAACACCGGGGAGCTGTTTTTT	CASSFSTGNTGELFF
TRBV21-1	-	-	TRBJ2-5	TGTGCCAGCAGCAAAATACGGGGGGGACTCCGTCAAGGGACCCAGTACTTC	CASSKIRGGLRQGTQYF
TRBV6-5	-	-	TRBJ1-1	TGTGCCAGCAGTCAACAGTTTTCGAACACTGAAGCTTTCTTT	CASSQQFSNTEAFF
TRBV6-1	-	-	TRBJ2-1	TGTGCCAGCAGTGAAGCTGGTAGCGGCTACAATGAGCAGTTCTTC	CASSEAGSGYNEQFF
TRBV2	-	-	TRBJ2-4	TGTGCCAGCGTGAAGGCCAAAAACATTCAGTACTTC	CASVKAKNIQYF
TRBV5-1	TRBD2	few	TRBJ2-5	TGCGCCAGCAGTCGGTACTTAGCGGGGAGTCAAGAGACCCAGTACTTC	CASSRYLAGSQETQYF
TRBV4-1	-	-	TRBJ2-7	TGCGCCAGCAGCCAAGAGAGGGGTAGACAGGGAGGGTACGAGCAGTACTTC	CASSQERGRQGGYEQYF
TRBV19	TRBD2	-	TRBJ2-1	TGTGCCAGTAGTATCACCGGGACTAGCGGGACGAATGAGCAGTTCTTC	CASSITGTSGTNEQFF